The 31 T cell receptor beta chains below come from one sample, sequenced in a study of OX40 agonist ivuxolimab in advanced cancers. Clones were read by immunoSEQ multiplex PCR, and TCRdb kept only the in-frame ones, dropping some. The sample has tens of thousands of clones; 80% to 85% are singletons. This sample comprised CD4+ or CD8+ T cells sorted from blood, obtained in a trial of the OX40 agonist ivuxolimab. Receptors originate from an adult with an advanced solid tumor such as melanoma, head and neck, liver or kidney cancer.

The rearrangement uses TRBV19 and TRBJ1-5; 9 positions match TRBD1. J was trimmed by 4 bases and V by 7 bases; bases with no gene match: 8. CDR3 length: 15 amino acids. Germline V gene lookup returns CDR1 LNHDA and CDR2 SQIVND (reference sequence). The CDR3 bases are TGTGCCAGTACTACGGGACAGGGAAGTAATCAGCCCCAGCATTTT. This gives the protein CASTTGQGSNQPQHF.

The V and J genes are TRBV6-5 and TRBJ2-7; TRBD1 aligns across 8 bases. Germline V gives CDR1 MNHEY, CDR2 SVGAGI. This CDR3 is 14 amino acids long. Trimming at V came to 2 bases and at J to 2 bases, leaving 2 bases not matched to a gene. CDR3 DNA: TGTGCCAGCAGTTACCGACAGGGGACCTACGAGCAGTACTTC. It yields the protein CASSYRQGTYEQYF.

The gene calls are TRBV29-1 and TRBJ1-2; TRBD1 matches 10 bases. The CDR3 loop spans 13 amino acids. Looked up from germline, CDR1 is SQVTM and CDR2 is ANQGSEA. The V gene end was trimmed by 5 bases and the J gene end by 7 bases; junction bases not matched to a gene: 7. CDR3 sequence reads: CSVLTGGAGGYTF. For the CDR3, the DNA is TGCAGCGTTCTGACAGGGGGCGCAGGTGGCTACACCTTC.

The genes are TRBV6-6 and TRBJ1-4; possibly TRBD1 for D (6 bases). Trimming took 6 bases from V and 8 from J, leaving 19 bases between them. This CDR3 comprises 15 residues. In germline, CDR1 is MNHNY, CDR2 SVGAGI (reference sequence). The CDR3 nucleotides are TGTGCCAGCAGCGGGGCGGGGGGCGAGAGGGAAAAACTGTTTTTT. It specifies CASSGAGGEREKLFF.

The J gene is TRBJ2-3, the V gene TRBV9; 10 positions match TRBD1. The CDR3 sequence is 15 residues long. J was trimmed by 3 bases and V by 4 bases; bases with no gene match: 5. Germline V gives CDR1 SGDLS, CDR2 YYNGEE. In DNA, the CDR3 is TGTGCCAGCAGCCCAAGACAGGGGGCTACAGATACGCAGTATTTT. This gives the protein CASSPRQGATDTQYF.

CDR3 loop: CASSQEAGRATGELFF. CDR3 nucleotide sequence: TGTGCCAGCAGCCAAGAGGCGGGACGGGCTACCGGGGAGCTGTTTTTT. The chain couples TRBV4-2 to TRBJ2-2; D perhaps matches TRBD2 (6 bases). Trimming took 0 bases from V and 5 from J, leaving 13 bases between them. From germline, CDR1 is LGHNA and CDR2 YNFKEQ. CDR3 length: 16 amino acids.

The chain links TRBV7-9 to TRBJ1-1; TRBD1 agrees at 9 bases. The CDR3 totals 16 residues. Looked up from germline, CDR1 is SEHNR and CDR2 is FQNEAQ (reference sequence). Germline trimming cut 5 bases from V and 3 bases from J; bases unmatched to any gene: 10. The CDR3 DNA reads TGTGCCAGCAGCAAAACAGGGGGCGTGGCGGACACTGAAGCTTTCTTT. This sequence encodes CASSKTGGVADTEAFF. The full variable domain, in which reference TRBV7-9 and TRBJ1-1 provide the parts outside the CDR3, is DTGVSQNPRHKITKRGQNVTFRCDPISEHNRLYWYRQTLGQGPEFLTYFQNEAQLEKSRLLSDRFSAERPKGSFSTLEIQRTEQGDSAMYLCASSKTGGVADTEAFFGQGTRLTVV.

The chain is built from TRBV6-5 and TRBJ2-1; D is possibly TRBD2 (5 bases). The CDR3 totals 13 residues. Trimming removed 10 bases at V and 9 bases at J, with 19 bases between. Germline CDR1 MNHEY, CDR2 SVGAGI. This CDR3 is CATQKGGRAEQFF. The CDR3 nucleotides read TGTGCCACACAGAAGGGTGGGAGAGCTGAGCAGTTCTTC.

The V gene is TRBV11-1, the J gene TRBJ2-7, with 8 bases identical to TRBD1. CDR1 SGHAT and CDR2 FQDESV come from the germline V gene (reference sequence). The CDR3 consists of 14 residues. V was clipped by 3 bases and J by 3 bases; unmatched bases: 4. The CDR3 loop is CASSFQGAYYEQYF. The CDR3 nucleotides are TGTGCCAGCAGCTTCCAGGGGGCTTACTACGAGCAGTACTTC.

The J gene is TRBJ1-1, the V gene TRBV6-6; 8 bases map to TRBD1. With 11 bases clipped from V and 4 bases from J, the junction kept 9 bases outside the gene matches. The V gene's germline CDR1 is MNHNY and CDR2 SVGAGI (reference sequence). The CDR3 covers 13 residues. CDR3 region: CASEDRASTEAFF. CDR3 bases: TGTGCCTCCGAGGACAGGGCCAGCACTGAAGCTTTCTTT.

The chain uses TRBV7-2 and TRBJ2-1; 13 nucleotides align to TRBD2. V lost 3 bases, J lost 0 bases, and 5 bases stayed unmatched. Germline-derived CDR1 and CDR2 are SGHTA and FQGNSA. The CDR3 is 18 amino acids. The CDR3 is CASSFRLAGGRSYNEQFF. CDR3 nucleotide sequence: TGTGCCAGCAGCTTTAGACTAGCGGGAGGACGCTCCTACAATGAGCAGTTCTTC. Based on the CDR3 plus reference TRBV7-2 and TRBJ2-1, the full variable domain is GAGVSQSPSNKVTEKGKDVELRCDPISGHTALYWYRQSLGQGLEFLIYFQGNSAPDKSGLPSDRFSAERTGGSVSTLTIQRTQQEDSAVYLCASSFRLAGGRSYNEQFFGPGTRLTVL.

In the case of this clone: The junction shows a germline mismatch at one end, possibly a read error. The CDR3 DNA is TGTGCCAGCAGTTATGGGGGCGCGTCCTCCCACGAGCAGTACTTC. Protein product: CASSYGGASSHEQYF. J is TRBJ2-7 and V is TRBV6-9, with D perhaps TRBD1 (6 bases). Germline V gene lookup returns CDR1 MNHGY and CDR2 SVAAGI. This CDR3 region has 15 residues.

The chain couples TRBV13 to TRBJ2-3, with 9 positions matching TRBD2. Germline CDR1 reads PRHDT; CDR2 reads FYEKMQ (reference sequence). V dropped 3 bases and J dropped 4; count of bases not matched to a gene: 5. CDR3 length: 15 amino acids. The DNA of the CDR3 is TGTGCCAGCAGCTTGGACCTAGCGGGATCAGATACGCAGTATTTT. This translates into CASSLDLAGSDTQYF. Variable domain in full (rest from reference TRBV13 and TRBJ2-3): AAGVIQSPRHLIKEKRETATLKCYPIPRHDTVYWYQQGPGQDPQFLISFYEKMQSDKGSIPDRFSAQQFSDYHSELNMSSLELGDSALYFCASSLDLAGSDTQYFGPGTRLTVL.

In nucleotides, the CDR3 is TGCAGCGTTGAATGGGATCCTGGCGGGGAGCTGTTTTTT. As protein: CSVEWDPGGELFF. The J gene is TRBJ2-2, the V gene TRBV29-1; D not resolved. V lost 2 bases, J lost 7 bases, and 11 bases lay in between. The length of the CDR3 is 13 residues. From germline, CDR1 is SQVTM and CDR2 ANQGSEA.

The J gene is TRBJ2-5, the V gene TRBV5-4; D is ambiguous. This CDR3 comprises 14 residues. The ends were cut back, 6 bases at V and 1 base at J, with 13 bases in the middle. In germline, CDR1 is SGHNT, CDR2 YYREEE (reference sequence). Here the CDR3 DNA reads TGTGCCAGCACCCAATCAATAGCCCAAGAGACCCAGTACTTC. This sequence encodes CASTQSIAQETQYF.

The chain employs TRBV7-8 and TRBJ2-1; D perhaps matches TRBD2 (6 bases). This CDR3 has 13 amino acids. Germline loops: CDR1 SGHVS, CDR2 FQNEAQ. V dropped 0 bases and J dropped 7 bases, with 7 bases sitting between them. The CDR3 DNA follows: TGTGCCAGCAGCTTAGCGGGAGGTAATGAGCAGTTCTTC. Residues: CASSLAGGNEQFF.

This chain uses TRBV11-3 with TRBJ1-2; D remains unclear. The V gene lost 5 bases and the J gene lost 7 bases, with 11 bases spanning the gap. There are 12 residues in the CDR3. In germline, CDR1 is SGHNT, CDR2 YENEEA. The CDR3 DNA sequence: TGTGCCAGCAGCCCCGGGCGGGGTGGCTACACCTTC. It is translated as CASSPGRGGYTF. Together with reference TRBV11-3 and TRBJ1-2, the CDR3 gives the full variable domain: EAGVVQSPRYKIIEKKQPVAFWCNPISGHNTLYWYLQNLGQGPELLIRYENEEAVDDSQLPKDRFSAERLKGVDSTLKIQPAELGDSAVYLCASSPGRGGYTFGSGTRLTVV.

The chain employs TRBV6-1 and TRBJ2-7; D perhaps matches TRBD2 (5 bases). Trimming cost V 3 bases and J 1 base, with 16 bases left between them. Per germline, CDR1 MNHNS and CDR2 SASEGT. The CDR3 length is 16 residues. In nucleotides, the CDR3 is TGTGCCAGCAGTGATTGGGTGGGCGGCGGGTCCTACGAGCAGTACTTC. This codes for CASSDWVGGGSYEQYF.

CDR3 in amino acids: CASSLSDYLTDTQYF. The CDR3 nucleotides are TGTGCCAGCAGCTTGTCAGATTACCTCACAGATACGCAGTATTTT. The V and J genes are TRBV5-5 and TRBJ2-3, with D hard to call. The CDR3 is 15 amino acids. V gave up 1 base and J gave up 2 bases, with 11 bases separating them. The germline CDR1 and CDR2 sequences are SGHKS and YYEKEE (reference sequence).

The chain uses TRBV11-3 and TRBJ2-3, with a tentative D call TRBD2 (5 bases). The germline CDR1 and CDR2 sequences are SGHNT and YENEEA. CDR3 length: 15 residues. V lost 1 base and J lost 0, with 8 bases in between. As DNA, the CDR3 is TGTGCCAGCAGCTTAGCGGCTAGCAGCACAGATACGCAGTATTTT. It yields the protein CASSLAASSTDTQYF.

The CDR3 sequence is CAWSKGGGSTPLHF. DNA of the CDR3: TGTGCCTGGAGTAAAGGTGGGGGATCGACACCCCTCCACTTT. J is TRBJ1-6 and V is TRBV30, with a weak D call TRBD1 (5 bases). V gave up 2 bases and J gave up 11 bases, with 16 bases separating them. Per the germline V gene, CDR1 is GTSNPN and CDR2 is SVGIG (reference sequence). CDR3 length: 14 residues.

The chain links TRBV4-1 to TRBJ2-1, with D possibly being TRBD1 (5 bases). CDR1 is MGHRA, CDR2 YSYEKL, per germline. V was shortened by 4 bases and J by 4 bases, with 17 bases between the two germline ends. The CDR3 spans 16 residues. CDR3 amino acids: CASSRDRQGGYNEQFF. The CDR3 DNA sequence: TGCGCCAGCAGCCGCGACCGGCAGGGTGGTTACAATGAGCAGTTCTTC.

V is TRBV2 and J is TRBJ2-3; D gene unclear. CDR3 size: 13 residues. Germline loops: CDR1 SNHLY, CDR2 FYNNEI. V gave up 2 bases and J gave up 15 bases, with 18 bases separating them. The CDR3 here is CASSELGPSGKYF. In DNA, the CDR3 is TGTGCCAGCAGTGAACTTGGACCGTCGGGCAAATATTTT.

The chain has TRBV19 and TRBJ2-1; 12 nucleotides agree with TRBD2. Germline V lookup: CDR1 LNHDA, CDR2 SQIVND (reference sequence). V lost 6 bases, J lost 7 bases, and 10 bases stayed unmatched. CDR3 length: 16 residues. CDR3 residues: CASSGLAGISINEQFF. DNA for the CDR3: TGTGCCAGTAGCGGACTAGCGGGAATTAGTATAAATGAGCAGTTCTTC.

The chain carries TRBV5-1 and TRBJ2-1, with a possible D match to TRBD1 (8 bases). CDR1 and CDR2 (germline): SGHRS, YFSETQ. V was cut by 4 bases and J by 8 bases, with 16 bases left in between. The CDR3 loop spans 14 amino acids. CDR3 sequence (DNA): TGCGCCAGCAGCGAACAGGGGGGGTTCGATGAGCAGTTCTTC. Amino acids: CASSEQGGFDEQFF.

The gene calls are TRBV5-6 and TRBJ1-5; D call uncertain. Germline CDR1 and CDR2: SGHDT and YYEEEE. V lost 4 bases, J lost 3 bases, and 14 bases lay in between. This CDR3 has 15 residues. The DNA for the CDR3 is TGTGCCAGCAGCGATTATACAGTCGACAATCAGCCCCAGCATTTT. As protein: CASSDYTVDNQPQHF.

This clone was found a few times. The chain couples TRBV11-3 to TRBJ1-1; 7 nucleotides agree with TRBD1. Trimming at V came to 0 bases and at J to 6 bases, leaving 4 bases not matched to a gene. CDR3 size: 14 residues. Germline loops: CDR1 SGHNT, CDR2 YENEEA. This CDR3 is CASSLERTGAEAFF. For the CDR3, the DNA is TGTGCCAGCAGCTTAGAGAGGACAGGAGCTGAAGCTTTCTTT.

This clone was found a few times. The V gene is TRBV12-5, the J gene TRBJ1-1; tentatively, D is TRBD1 (6 bases). With 1 base removed from V and 6 bases from J, the gap between germline ends came to 9 bases. Germline CDR1 reads LGHNT; CDR2 reads FRNRAP. The CDR3 has 13 amino acids. CDR3 coding DNA: TGTGCTAGTGGTTTGGACAGGGACGCTGAAGCTTTCTTT. This translates into CASGLDRDAEAFF. The variable domain in full, with the rest retrieved from reference TRBV12-5 and TRBJ1-1, is DARVTQTPRHKVTEMGQEVTMRCQPILGHNTVFWYRQTMMQGLELLAYFRNRAPLDDSGMPKDRFSAEMPDATLATLKIQPSEPRDSAVYFCASGLDRDAEAFFGQGTRLTVV.

V usage is TRBV6-6 and J usage is TRBJ2-3, with D perhaps matching TRBD1 or TRBD2 (7 bases each). Trimming removed 6 bases at V and 6 bases at J, with 16 bases between. The germline gives CDR1 MNHNY, CDR2 SVGAGI (reference sequence). The CDR3 totals 14 residues. CDR3 protein: CASRPRGGSDTQYF. The CDR3 nucleotides read TGTGCCAGCAGACCCAGGGGGGGCTCGGATACGCAGTATTTT.

The chain uses TRBV28 and TRBJ2-1; D unclear. The CDR3 covers 12 residues. V lost 6 bases, J lost 12 bases, and 15 bases lay in between. Germline V CDR1 and CDR2: MDHEN, SYDVKM. The CDR3 sequence: CASSPLESRQFF. The CDR3 region has the DNA TGTGCCAGCAGCCCTCTAGAAAGTCGGCAGTTCTTC. Filled out from reference TRBV28 and TRBJ2-1, the complete variable domain reads DVKVTQSSRYLVKRTGEKVFLECVQDMDHENMFWYRQDPGLGLRLIYFSYDVKMKEKGDIPEGYSVSREKKERFSLILESASTNQTSMYLCASSPLESRQFFGPGTRLTVL.

The chain joins TRBV11-3 to TRBJ2-1, with 8 bases aligning to TRBD2. CDR1 SGHNT and CDR2 YENEEA come from the germline V gene. With V trimmed by 1 base and J by 10 bases, 9 bases remained unmatched. This CDR3 is built from 15 residues. In DNA form, the CDR3 reads TGTGCCAGCAGCTTAGGGCAGCGGGAGACCGGGGAGCAGTTCTTC. It yields the protein CASSLGQRETGEQFF.